This passage covers 18 T cell receptor beta chains from one sample sequenced in a study of cytomegalovirus exposure and HLA in healthy donors. PCR involved 60 Vbeta and 13 Jbeta primers. Assay: immunoSEQ multiplex PCR; the TCRdb copy retains only in-frame clones and omits some. Of 150,000 to 200,000 clones in the sample, 55% to 65% were seen once. The specimen was PBMCs. These receptors all stem from a man in his forties in good health and CMV-seronegative.

This clone has just a few counts. The chain recombines TRBV28 with TRBJ1-5; possibly TRBD1 for D (6 bases). Trimming cost V 4 bases and J 5 bases, with 21 bases left between them. CDR3 length: 17 residues. Germline V gives CDR1 MDHEN, CDR2 SYDVKM. CDR3 in amino acids: CASSSLQRGGFHQPQHF. CDR3 nucleotide sequence: TGTGCCAGCAGTTCCCTCCAGAGGGGGGGTTTCCATCAGCCCCAGCATTTT.

This clone was seen a single time. The gene calls are TRBV6-6 and TRBJ1-2, with D possibly TRBD1 on 6 matching bases. The CDR3 sequence is 13 residues long. Looked up from germline, CDR1 is MNHNY and CDR2 is SVGAGI (reference sequence). The V end lost 5 bases, the J end lost 4 bases, and 11 bases lay between the germline ends. The CDR3, as DNA: TGTGCCAGCAGTACCGCAGGGGTCTATGGCTACACCTTC. It is translated as CASSTAGVYGYTF.

About this clone itself: One end of the junction does not line up with germline, which may come from a read error. Within the sample, other DNA sequences also encode this same CDR3. The chain combines TRBV6-1 with TRBJ2-2, with 8 bases matching TRBD2. The CDR3 covers 16 residues. Germline CDR1 reads MNHNS; CDR2 reads SASEGT. This chain's CDR3 is CASTELAGSNTGELFF. CDR3 bases: TGTGCCAGCACTGAATTAGCGGGGTCGAACACCGGGGAGCTGTTTTTT.

This chain connects TRBV6-1 to TRBJ1-5; D possibly corresponds to TRBD1 (6 bases). CDR3 length equals 15 residues. Germline V gene data show CDR1 as MNHNS and CDR2 as SASEGT. Trimming removed 4 bases from V and 0 bases from J, with 10 bases in between. Written as DNA, the CDR3 is TGTGCCAGCAGTGGGACAGTCTATAGCAATCAGCCCCAGCATTTT. Translation gives CASSGTVYSNQPQHF.

V usage is TRBV27 and J usage is TRBJ1-5; a weak D match, TRBD1 (6 bases). Trimming removed 5 bases from V and 6 bases from J, with 20 bases in between. Germline V gene lookup returns CDR1 MNHEY and CDR2 SMNVEV (reference sequence). CDR3 length: 16 amino acids. The CDR3 region is CASSPLLGAEGQPQHF. CDR3 DNA sequence: TGTGCCAGCAGTCCCCTGTTGGGGGCAGAGGGTCAGCCCCAGCATTTT.

The V gene is TRBV25-1, the J gene TRBJ1-4, with 7 nucleotides matching TRBD1. Germline V CDR1 and CDR2: MGHDK, SYGVNS. Trimming cost V 1 base and J 7 bases; bases outside gene matches: 3. The CDR3 covers 14 residues. In nucleotides, the CDR3 is TGTGCCAGCAGTGAATCCAGGGGGATTGAAAAACTGTTTTTT. Its translation is CASSESRGIEKLFF. Variable domain in full (rest from reference TRBV25-1 and TRBJ1-4): EADIYQTPRYLVIGTGKKITLECSQTMGHDKMYWYQQDPGMELHLIHYSYGVNSTEKGDLSSESTVSRIRTEHFPLTLESARPSHTSQYLCASSESRGIEKLFFGSGTQLSVL.

The chain uses TRBV6-5 and TRBJ1-4; 7 nucleotides align to TRBD1. Trimming cost V 5 bases and J 8 bases; bases outside gene matches: 11. Germline CDR1 is MNHEY and CDR2 is SVGAGI. CDR3 size: 15 residues. The CDR3 is CASSQHRGIAEKLFF. CDR3 DNA sequence: TGTGCCAGCAGTCAACACAGGGGTATCGCGGAAAAACTGTTTTTT.

This chain joins TRBV5-8 and TRBJ2-3; 9 nucleotides agree with TRBD1. CDR3 length equals 15 residues. Trimming removed 5 bases from V and 5 bases from J; junction bases left unmatched: 9. The germline CDR1 and CDR2 sequences are SGHTS and YDEGEE. The CDR3: CASSSTGGGGDTQYF. The CDR3 DNA is TGTGCCAGCAGTTCGACAGGGGGTGGGGGAGATACGCAGTATTTT.

This clone appeared a single time. The chain combines TRBV5-1 with TRBJ2-7; 13 bases agree with TRBD2. Germline V gives CDR1 SGHRS, CDR2 YFSETQ. J gave up 5 bases and V 5 bases, and 7 bases lay outside the gene matches. The CDR3 is 15 residues long. CDR3 sequence: CASSTTSGRLNEQYF. The CDR3, as DNA: TGCGCCAGCAGTACGACTAGCGGGAGGTTAAACGAGCAGTACTTC.

The chain uses TRBV6-6 and TRBJ1-4; tentative D call: TRBD1 (5 bases). This CDR3 is 13 amino acids long. Germline V CDR1 and CDR2: MNHNY, SVGAGI (reference sequence). Trimming cost V 6 bases and J 1 base, with 6 bases left between them. This CDR3 is CASRRGTNEKLFF. As DNA, the CDR3 is TGTGCCAGCAGAAGGGGAACTAATGAAAAACTGTTTTTT.

This chain joins TRBV11-2 and TRBJ2-7; perhaps TRBD1 as D (6 bases). V lost 7 bases, J lost 4 bases, and 20 bases lay in between. This CDR3 has 15 residues. Germline lookup yields CDR1 SGHAT and CDR2 FQNNGV. CDR3 bases: TGTGCCAGCACCAGAGGTCAGGGGTGGTATTACGAGCAGTACTTC. Translating gives CASTRGQGWYYEQYF. Filled out from reference TRBV11-2 and TRBJ2-7, the complete variable domain reads EAGVAQSPRYKIIEKRQSVAFWCNPISGHATLYWYQQILGQGPKLLIQFQNNGVVDDSQLPKDRFSAERLKGVDSTLKIQPAKLEDSAVYLCASTRGQGWYYEQYFGPGTRLTVT.

The J gene is TRBJ2-1, the V gene TRBV28, with a weak D call TRBD2 (5 bases). Per germline, CDR1 MDHEN and CDR2 SYDVKM. Trimming stripped 7 bases from V and 5 bases from J, with 21 bases between. CDR3 length: 16 residues. The CDR3 loop reads CASNPPGGVRDNEQFF. CDR3 coding DNA: TGTGCCAGCAACCCTCCCGGTGGGGTGAGGGACAATGAGCAGTTCTTC. Filled out from reference TRBV28 and TRBJ2-1, the complete variable domain reads DVKVTQSSRYLVKRTGEKVFLECVQDMDHENMFWYRQDPGLGLRLIYFSYDVKMKEKGDIPEGYSVSREKKERFSLILESASTNQTSMYLCASNPPGGVRDNEQFFGPGTRLTVL.

The chain couples TRBV28 to TRBJ2-7; 13 bases fit TRBD2. The germline CDR1 and CDR2 sequences are MDHEN and SYDVKM. Germline trimming cut 4 bases from V and 0 bases from J; bases unmatched to any gene: 15. The CDR3 contains 20 residues. CDR3 region: CASSSQRLAGGLALSYEQYF. The CDR3 region has the DNA TGTGCCAGCAGTTCCCAACGACTAGCGGGGGGCCTGGCTCTCTCCTACGAGCAGTACTTC.

The chain is built from TRBV30 and TRBJ2-6; D gene unclear. Looked up from germline, CDR1 is GTSNPN and CDR2 is SVGIG (reference sequence). This CDR3 contains 15 residues. V dropped 0 bases and J dropped 0 bases, with 6 bases sitting between them. The CDR3: CAWSVSPSGANVLTF. The DNA of the CDR3 is TGTGCCTGGAGTGTAAGCCCCTCTGGGGCCAACGTCCTGACTTTC.

The chain employs TRBV7-3 and TRBJ2-3, with 8 nucleotides matching TRBD2. Germline trimming cut 2 bases from V and 5 bases from J; bases unmatched to any gene: 12. The V gene's germline CDR1 is SGHTA and CDR2 FQGTGA. The CDR3 is 17 residues long. The CDR3 protein is CASSLQLAGGGGDTQYF. CDR3 nucleotide sequence: TGTGCCAGCAGCTTACAATTGGCGGGAGGAGGTGGAGATACGCAGTATTTT.

This chain uses TRBV4-3 with TRBJ2-5, with TRBD1 as a possible D gene (6 bases). Germline CDR1 LGHNA, CDR2 YSLEER. The CDR3 consists of 16 residues. V lost 0 bases and J 4 bases, leaving 15 bases between the germline ends. Here the CDR3 reads CASSQDGGTGPETQYF. CDR3 nucleotides: TGCGCCAGCAGCCAAGATGGGGGAACAGGGCCAGAGACCCAGTACTTC.

The chain joins TRBV9 to TRBJ2-5; the match to TRBD2 covers 7 bases. The CDR3 consists of 14 residues. Trimming at V came to 0 bases and at J to 3 bases, leaving 2 bases not matched to a gene. CDR1 is SGDLS and CDR2 is YYNGEE in the germline V gene. Here the CDR3 DNA reads TGTGCCAGCAGCGTAGACCTAGCGGAAGAGACCCAGTACTTC. Protein: CASSVDLAEETQYF.

The sample holds a few counts of this clone. CDR3 coding DNA: TGTGCCAGCAACCTAGCGGGGGGGCTCCGGGAGCAGTTCTTC. It yields the protein CASNLAGGLREQFF. This chain joins TRBV28 and TRBJ2-1, with 12 nucleotides matching TRBD2. The CDR3 is 14 residues long. The V and J ends lost 7 bases and 10 bases, in that order; junction bases with no gene match: 8. The germline V gene has CDR1 MDHEN and CDR2 SYDVKM.